The 4 T cell receptor beta chains below were found in one sample sequenced in a study of T cells after yellow fever vaccination. TCRdb re-called the 5' RACE reads through MiXCR, storing one row per CDR3 protein. The table records almost 600,000 distinct CDR3 sequences, 13% of them present only once. The sample in question was PBMCs, obtained on the day of the yellow fever booster vaccination. These receptors originate from a man in his thirties or forties who received the YFV17D yellow fever vaccine.

This clonotype was picked up a small number of times. The rearrangement links TRBV20-1 to TRBJ2-7; TRBD2 might be the D (5 bases). Per germline, CDR1 DFQATT and CDR2 SNEGSKA (reference sequence). Between the trimmed V and J ends, which lost 0 bases and 7 bases, there was a span of 10 bases. The CDR3 contains 12 residues. CDR3 amino acids: CSARDLSGEQYF. CDR3 DNA: TGCAGTGCTAGAGATCTGTCGGGGGAGCAGTACTTC.

The V gene is TRBV7-9, the J gene TRBJ2-5; D is possibly TRBD1 or TRBD2 (6 bases each). V lost 4 bases, J lost 5 bases, and 17 bases lay in between. There are 15 residues in the CDR3. Looked up from germline, CDR1 is SEHNR and CDR2 is FQNEAQ (reference sequence). CDR3 region: CASSSVLDSGETQYF. The CDR3 DNA reads TGTGCCAGCAGCTCCGTACTGGACAGCGGGGAGACCCAGTACTTC.

This clonotype turned up a few times. The chain joins TRBV20-1 to TRBJ2-1; TRBD1 agrees at 7 bases. The CDR3 extends over 14 amino acids. The V segment lost 4 bases and the J segment 9 bases; nucleotides outside the gene matches: 12. Germline CDR1 reads DFQATT; CDR2 reads SNEGSKA (reference sequence). The CDR3 here is CSAKQGLGDGEQFF. DNA for the CDR3: TGCAGTGCTAAACAGGGGTTGGGAGACGGTGAGCAGTTCTTC.

This clonotype was seen a few times. This chain uses TRBV7-7 with TRBJ2-3, with D maybe TRBD2 (6 bases). The CDR3 is 17 amino acids. V lost 7 bases and J 6 bases, leaving 26 bases between the germline ends. CDR1 and CDR2 from the germline V gene are SSHAT and FNYEAQ (reference sequence). The CDR3 DNA is TGTGCCAGCATTTCCCGGCGGGACTCACCTCGTACGGATACGCAGTATTTT. Its protein is CASISRRDSPRTDTQYF.